Each of the 20 T cell receptor beta chains below was sequenced from the same sample in a study of resident and recirculating memory T cells in vitiligo. The method was immunoSEQ multiplex PCR; TCRdb's version includes in-frame clones alone and lacks a portion of them. The table includes 70,000 to 95,000 clones, 92% detected once. The sequenced sample was blood. These receptors originate from a male donor with vitiligo.

The chain links TRBV9 to TRBJ2-3, with D hard to call. The V gene's germline CDR1 is SGDLS and CDR2 YYNGEE. The CDR3 loop spans 15 amino acids. Trimming shortened V by 0 bases and J by 4 bases, and 12 bases separated the two germline ends. CDR3 region: CASSVELRPSDTQYF. As DNA, the CDR3 is TGTGCCAGCAGCGTAGAACTAAGGCCCTCAGATACGCAGTATTTT.

This clone was counted between two and nine times. This sequence joins TRBV5-4 and TRBJ1-2; D is undetermined. CDR1 is SGHNT, CDR2 YYREEE, per germline (reference sequence). The CDR3 spans 12 residues. The V and J ends lost 4 bases and 8 bases respectively, with 12 bases between them. The CDR3 region is CASSLGRGGYTF. In DNA, the CDR3 is TGTGCCAGCAGCCTAGGACGGGGAGGCTACACCTTC. Full variable domain (outside the CDR3, taken from reference TRBV5-4 and TRBJ1-2): ETGVTQSPTHLIKTRGQQVTLRCSSQSGHNTVSWYQQALGQGPQFIFQYYREEENGRGNFPPRFSGLQFPNYSSELNVNALELDDSALYLCASSLGRGGYTFGSGTRLTVV.

CDR3 DNA: TGTGCCAGTGTGGACAGGGTGGCTACTGAAGCTTTCTTT. Translating it yields CASVDRVATEAFF. The chain carries TRBV2 and TRBJ1-1; 8 bases fit TRBD1. The CDR3 runs to 13 residues. From germline, CDR1 is SNHLY and CDR2 FYNNEI. Trimming took 9 bases from V and 5 from J; bases not matched to a gene: 8.

The V call is TRBV5-1, the J call TRBJ1-3, with D tentatively TRBD1 (5 bases). V dropped 0 bases and J dropped 4 bases, with 5 bases sitting between them. Germline-derived CDR1 and CDR2 are SGHRS and YFSETQ. CDR3 length equals 13 residues. This CDR3 is CASSLGQGNTIYF. For the CDR3, the DNA is TGCGCCAGCAGCTTGGGACAGGGAAACACCATATATTTT.

The chain couples TRBV6-4 to TRBJ2-3, with 8 bases identical to TRBD1. From germline, CDR1 is MRHNA and CDR2 SNTAGT. The CDR3 is 15 amino acids. Germline trimming cut 9 bases from V and 2 bases from J; bases unmatched to any gene: 10. CDR3: CASQAGTGDTDTQYF. The CDR3 nucleotides are TGTGCCAGTCAGGCCGGGACAGGAGACACAGATACGCAGTATTTT.

This chain uses TRBV4-1 with TRBJ2-5, with D possibly matching TRBD2 (7 bases). The CDR3 runs to 17 residues. Germline V gene data show CDR1 as MGHRA and CDR2 as YSYEKL. The V end lost 5 bases, the J end lost 3 bases, and 22 bases lay between the germline ends. The CDR3 DNA follows: TGCGCCAGCAGCGAAACCGCGGGGGCGTGGGGAGAAGAGACCCAGTACTTC. Its translation is CASSETAGAWGEETQYF.

This chain joins TRBV27 and TRBJ1-2, with D perhaps TRBD1 (5 bases). Germline V gene data show CDR1 as MNHEY and CDR2 as SMNVEV (reference sequence). Deletions cut 7 bases from V and 7 bases from J, with 13 bases between. There are 12 residues in the CDR3. CDR3 sequence: CASKGLGSGYTF. The CDR3 bases are TGTGCCAGCAAGGGGCTAGGGTCTGGCTACACCTTC.

The V call is TRBV30, the J call TRBJ2-2; no clear D. Trimming took off 4 bases at V and 8 bases at J, with 8 bases between the two ends. This CDR3 is 11 amino acids long. CDR1 and CDR2 (germline): GTSNPN, SVGIG (reference sequence). CDR3 region: CAWTPSGELFF. CDR3 coding DNA: TGTGCCTGGACCCCATCAGGGGAGCTGTTTTTT.

This chain links TRBV9 with TRBJ2-4; no reliable D call. V lost 6 bases, J lost 0 bases, and 13 bases lay in between. The CDR3 has 15 amino acids. Germline assignment: CDR1 SGDLS and CDR2 YYNGEE. CDR3: CASKYVQLAKNIQYF. The CDR3 DNA follows: TGTGCCAGCAAATACGTACAATTAGCCAAAAACATTCAGTACTTC.

The chain couples TRBV5-1 to TRBJ2-7; TRBD1 aligns across 10 bases. The CDR3 has 15 amino acids. CDR1 is SGHRS, CDR2 YFSETQ, per germline. Losses at the gene ends were 4 bases for V and 5 bases for J; bases not matched to a gene: 9. As DNA, the CDR3 is TGCGCCAGCAGCCCGGGACAGGGGAGTTTCCACGAGCAGTACTTC. Protein sequence: CASSPGQGSFHEQYF.

The chain links TRBV6-5 to TRBJ2-5; 8 bases agree with TRBD2. With V trimmed by 6 bases and J by 1 base, 7 bases remained unmatched. Germline CDR1 MNHEY, CDR2 SVGAGI. There are 15 residues in the CDR3. This chain's CDR3 is CASRPLAGFQETQYF. CDR3 nucleotide sequence: TGTGCCAGCAGACCTCTAGCGGGTTTCCAAGAGACCCAGTACTTC.

This chain links TRBV30 with TRBJ2-1; 9 nucleotides line up with TRBD2. V shed 0 bases and J 4 bases; nucleotides not matched to a gene: 4. Germline CDR1 GTSNPN, CDR2 SVGIG (reference sequence). This CDR3 contains 15 residues. The CDR3 spells CAWSVLLAGYNEQFF. The CDR3 region has the DNA TGTGCCTGGAGTGTACTTCTAGCGGGGTACAATGAGCAGTTCTTC.

The rearrangement uses TRBV7-2 and TRBJ1-1; maybe TRBD1 (6 bases). CDR3 length equals 15 residues. Germline V gene lookup returns CDR1 SGHTA and CDR2 FQGNSA. V was trimmed by 3 bases and J by 5 bases, leaving 16 bases between them. This chain's CDR3 is CASSFWMGGHTEAFF. CDR3 nucleotides: TGTGCCAGCAGCTTTTGGATGGGGGGGCATACTGAAGCTTTCTTT.

The V gene is TRBV5-1, the J gene TRBJ2-2, with 11 positions matching TRBD2. V was clipped by 4 bases and J by 1 base; unmatched bases: 3. CDR3 length equals 16 residues. CDR1 is SGHRS and CDR2 is YFSETQ in the germline V gene. The CDR3 nucleotides are TGCGCCAGCAGCCTTGGGACTAGCGGGAACACCGGGGAGCTGTTTTTT. Residues: CASSLGTSGNTGELFF.

The gene calls are TRBV7-3 and TRBJ2-3; 8 bases agree with TRBD1. The CDR3 loop spans 17 amino acids. J lost 1 base, V lost 1 base, and 7 bases had no gene match. Germline loops: CDR1 SGHTA, CDR2 FQGTGA. CDR3 loop: CASSLSGPGQGTDTQYF. CDR3 nucleotides: TGTGCCAGCAGCTTAAGCGGGCCGGGACAGGGCACAGATACGCAGTATTTT. Supplemented by reference TRBV7-3 and TRBJ2-3, the full variable domain reads GAGVSQTPSNKVTEKGKYVELRCDPISGHTALYWYRQSLGQGPEFLIYFQGTGAADDSGLPNDRFFAVRPEGSVSTLKIQRTERGDSAVYLCASSLSGPGQGTDTQYFGPGTRLTVL.

The chain carries TRBV27 and TRBJ2-3, with D possibly being TRBD1 (5 bases). This CDR3 region has 16 residues. Trimming shortened V by 2 bases and J by 1 base, and 13 bases separated the two germline ends. The V gene's germline CDR1 is MNHEY and CDR2 SMNVEV (reference sequence). DNA for the CDR3: TGTGCCAGCAGTTTAGTGGGCAGGGTAGGCACAGATACGCAGTATTTT. Protein product: CASSLVGRVGTDTQYF.

DNA of the CDR3: TGTGCCAGCAGCTTAGGGGGGGTAGGGCAGAACATTCAGTACTTC. This codes for CASSLGGVGQNIQYF. J is TRBJ2-4 and V is TRBV11-2; D is perhaps TRBD2 (6 bases). Germline V gives CDR1 SGHAT, CDR2 FQNNGV. V shed 1 base and J shed 7 bases, with 14 bases lying between them. This CDR3 comprises 15 residues.

The chain joins TRBV2 to TRBJ2-7; a weak D match, TRBD2 (6 bases). CDR1 is SNHLY and CDR2 is FYNNEI in the germline V gene. V lost 9 bases to trimming and J lost 4 bases, with 19 bases between them. This CDR3 region has 14 residues. The CDR3 bases are TGTGCCAGTGTTGGAGGGACGGACCTATACGAGCAGTACTTC. This codes for CASVGGTDLYEQYF. The full variable domain, with the rest looked up from reference TRBV2 and TRBJ2-7, is EPEVTQTPSHQVTQMGQEVILRCVPISNHLYFYWYRQILGQKVEFLVSFYNNEISEKSEIFDDQFSVERPDGSNFTLKIRSTKLEDSAMYFCASVGGTDLYEQYFGPGTRLTVT.

This chain joins TRBV7-7 and TRBJ2-1; possibly TRBD1 for D (5 bases). The germline V gene encodes CDR1 SSHAT and CDR2 FNYEAQ (reference sequence). This CDR3 has 15 residues. Trimming took off 1 base at V and 8 bases at J, with 15 bases between the two ends. CDR3 amino acids: CASSLGGGRFDEQFF. CDR3 sequence (DNA): TGTGCCAGCAGCTTAGGGGGCGGACGTTTCGATGAGCAGTTCTTC.

This clone was detected ten times or more. The V and J genes are TRBV18 and TRBJ1-1; 7 positions match TRBD1. The CDR3 consists of 16 residues. Germline V lookup: CDR1 KGHSH, CDR2 LQKENI. The trim removed 5 bases at V and 2 bases at J, leaving 11 bases unmatched. The CDR3 DNA is TGTGCCAGCTCATTAATAGGGACAGAGCAAAACACTGAAGCTTTCTTT. It specifies CASSLIGTEQNTEAFF.